Presented here are 9 T cell receptor beta chains from one specimen sequenced in a study of OX40 agonist ivuxolimab in advanced cancers. Some clones are missing from TCRdb's copy, which holds only in-frame ones; the method was immunoSEQ multiplex PCR. Found here are about 100,000 clones, 85% to 95% of them singletons; the top ten hold roughly 0.53%. Material: CD4+ or CD8+ T cells sorted from blood, obtained in a trial of the OX40 agonist ivuxolimab. The receptor source for this set is an adult with an advanced solid tumor such as melanoma, head and neck, liver or kidney cancer.

V gene TRBV28 combines with J gene TRBJ1-1; D remains unclear. Trimming stripped 6 bases from V and 4 bases from J, with 12 bases between. CDR3 length: 13 residues. Germline V gives CDR1 MDHEN, CDR2 SYDVKM. As DNA, the CDR3 is TGTGCCAGCAGCCTAGGACCGGTCACTGAAGCTTTCTTT. This gives the protein CASSLGPVTEAFF.

The CDR3 sequence: CASSGTGTGITDTQYF. In DNA form, the CDR3 reads TGTGCCAGCAGCGGCACCGGGACAGGGATCACAGATACGCAGTATTTT. The V gene is TRBV7-9, the J gene TRBJ2-3; 9 nucleotides align to TRBD1. J was trimmed by 2 bases and V by 5 bases; bases with no gene match: 8. CDR1 is SEHNR, CDR2 FQNEAQ, per germline (reference sequence). This CDR3 is 16 amino acids long.

The chain joins TRBV2 to TRBJ1-1; D is unclear. The CDR3 contains 13 residues. Germline CDR1 and CDR2: SNHLY and FYNNEI. CDR3 bases: TGTACAAGCTTATCTGACATGAACACTGAAGCTTTCTTT. Translation: CTSLSDMNTEAFF.

V is TRBV28 and J is TRBJ1-5; D may be TRBD1 (6 bases). Germline CDR1 reads MDHEN; CDR2 reads SYDVKM. The CDR3 is made up of 14 amino acids. V gave up 6 bases and J gave up 3 bases, with 12 bases separating them. The CDR3 DNA reads TGTGCCAGCAGCCCGAACAGGGTCAATCAGCCCCAGCATTTT. Translated: CASSPNRVNQPQHF.

The chain joins TRBV27 to TRBJ1-3; D uncertain. Trimming stripped 5 bases from V and 0 bases from J, with 14 bases between. Germline CDR1 MNHEY, CDR2 SMNVEV (reference sequence). This CDR3 is 16 amino acids long. The CDR3 DNA reads TGTGCCAGCAGTCTGTCCGGAGCCCCCTCTGGAAACACCATATATTTT. Translating gives CASSLSGAPSGNTIYF.

V and J are TRBV5-1 and TRBJ2-7; 12 bases agree with TRBD2. V shed 0 bases and J 4 bases; nucleotides not matched to a gene: 8. The CDR3 has 17 residues. The germline V gene encodes CDR1 SGHRS and CDR2 YFSETQ. The DNA for the CDR3 is TGCGCCAGCAGCTTGGTTTCTAGCGGGAGGGCCTTATACGAGCAGTACTTC. This sequence encodes CASSLVSSGRALYEQYF.

On this clone itself: At one end the junction does not follow the germline gene, possibly because of a read error. The genes are TRBV19 and TRBJ2-5; D is ambiguous. Per the germline V gene, CDR1 is LNHDA and CDR2 is SQIVND (reference sequence). There are 12 residues in the CDR3. CDR3 amino acids: CASRIEGETQYF. CDR3 nucleotides: TGTGCCAGTAGAATAGAAGGGGAGACCCAGTACTTC.

This clone occurred once. The chain carries TRBV5-1 and TRBJ2-1; no reliable D call. Germline V lookup: CDR1 SGHRS, CDR2 YFSETQ. This CDR3 has 14 amino acids. Deletions cut 2 bases from V and 6 bases from J, with 12 bases between. This chain's CDR3 is CASSFNGPSNEQFF. CDR3 coding DNA: TGCGCCAGCAGCTTCAATGGCCCCTCCAATGAGCAGTTCTTC.

The rearrangement uses TRBV5-6 and TRBJ1-5; D gene unclear. V was trimmed by 0 bases and J by 4 bases, leaving 8 bases between them. Germline V gene data show CDR1 as SGHDT and CDR2 as YYEEEE. There are 14 residues in the CDR3. CDR3 residues: CASSLAGLNQPQHF. DNA of the CDR3: TGTGCCAGCAGCTTGGCCGGCCTTAATCAGCCCCAGCATTTT. The complete variable domain, with remaining parts taken from reference TRBV5-6 and TRBJ1-5, reads DAGVTQSPTHLIKTRGQQVTLRCSPKSGHDTVSWYQQALGQGPQFIFQYYEEEERQRGNFPDRFSGHQFPNYSSELNVNALLLGDSALYLCASSLAGLNQPQHFGDGTRLSIL.